Listed below are T cell receptor beta chains from one sample, sequenced in a study of T cell repertoires in cytomegalovirus infection. No antigen has been identified for these receptors. TCRdb re-called the reads with MiXCR, one entry per CDR3 protein. The table includes 700,000 to 850,000 distinct CDR3 sequences, 30% to 35% detected once. The specimen comprised cultured CD8+ T cells from PBMCs, sampled from culture after CMV antigen stimulation. These receptors were obtained from a human donor in good health (CMV status not recorded). Some clones in this sample may be carry-over from other donors' samples. Both conserved end residues are part of each CDR3. A D gene is named only where the DNA matches it firmly. Clone size, where shown, is once, few, many, or a class for clones that have expanded.

d_call	v_call	j_call	clone_size	cdr3_nt	cdr3_aa
NA	TRBV2	TRBJ2-7	many	TGTGCCAGCAGACCCACAGGGTACGAGCAGTACTTC	CASRPTGYEQYF
NA	TRBV4-1	TRBJ2-2	NA	TGCGCCAGCAGACTGACGAGTGGGTGCACCGGGGAGCTGTTTTTT	CASRLTSGCTGELFF
NA	TRBV5-1	TRBJ2-6	NA	TGCGCCAGCAGGGGTGTGAGGGCCTCTCTGGCCAACGTCCTGACTTTC	CASRGVRASLANVLTF
NA	TRBV6-6	TRBJ1-2	NA	TGTGCCAGCAGCCCCCGGGGATTCAACTATGGCTACACCTTC	CASSPRGFNYGYTF
NA	TRBV7-9	TRBJ1-2	NA	TGTGCCAGCAGCTCTCAGTATGGCTACACCTTC	CASSSQYGYTF
NA	TRBV12-3/TRBV12-4	TRBJ2-1	many	TGTGCCAGCACTTGGGGCGGGGACAATGAGCAGTTCTTC	CASTWGGDNEQFF
TRBD2	TRBV7-9	TRBJ2-1	NA	TGTGCCAGCAGTTTAGTAGGCAGCCTGGGGGGGAATGAGCAGTTCTTC	CASSLVGSLGGNEQFF
NA	TRBV20-1	TRBJ1-2	once	TGCAGTGCTAGACCCGGGGAGGCGGGCTATGGCTACACCTTC	CSARPGEAGYGYTF
TRBD1	TRBV14	TRBJ1-2	few	TGTGCCAGCAGGGCCCAGGGGGACTATGGCTACACCTTC	CASRAQGDYGYTF
NA	TRBV4-1	TRBJ1-6	once	TGCGCCAGCAGCACCCAACAGGCTACTAGTTCACCCCTCCACTTT	CASSTQQATSSPLHF
NA	TRBV7-9	TRBJ1-1	few	TGTGCCAGCAGCTCCCCCGGGATTAACACTGAAGCTTTCTTT	CASSSPGINTEAFF
NA	TRBV7-2	TRBJ1-5	many	TGTGCCAGCAGTCCCGACTCGATGCAGCCCCAGCATTTT	CASSPDSMQPQHF
NA	TRBV6-5	TRBJ2-2	NA	TGTGCCAGCGTCTCAGGGGCCGGGGAGCTGTTTTTT	CASVSGAGELFF
NA	TRBV19	TRBJ1-3	NA	TGTGCCAGTAGTCAAGAGGGACACCGCTCTGGAAACACCATATATTTT	CASSQEGHRSGNTIYF
NA	TRBV6-5	TRBJ2-2	few	TGTGCCAGCAGTACCCACCAGGGGCCGACCGGGGAGCTGTTTTTT	CASSTHQGPTGELFF
NA	TRBV7-6	TRBJ2-1	many	TGTGCCAGCAGCTTAGCTAGTGGGGAGGATGAGCAGTTCTTC	CASSLASGEDEQFF
NA	TRBV27	TRBJ1-6	NA	TGTGCCAGCAGATCAGGCTACCATAATTCACCCCTCCACTTT	CASRSGYHNSPLHF
TRBD2	TRBV7-6	TRBJ2-1	few	TGTGCCAGCAGCTTAGGGACTAGCGGGGGACTCCCTACGGATGAGCAGTTCTTC	CASSLGTSGGLPTDEQFF
NA	TRBV7-6	TRBJ2-2	few	TGTGCCAGCAGCTCCCGGGATGCCGGGGAGCTGTTTTTT	CASSSRDAGELFF
NA	TRBV29-1	TRBJ1-2	NA	TGCAGCGCAAGCGGGACGGTCTATGGCTACACCTTC	CSASGTVYGYTF
NA	TRBV19	TRBJ1-2	few	TGTGCCAGTAGTATAGTATTCCGACAGGAGGCTGGCTACACCTTC	CASSIVFRQEAGYTF
NA	TRBV5-5	TRBJ1-1	NA	TGTGCCAGCAGCTTTGAAGGATATTACACTGAAGCTTTCTTT	CASSFEGYYTEAFF
NA	TRBV7-3	TRBJ2-1	NA	TGTGTCAGCAGCTTGTCCTTCGGCGGATACAATGAGCAGTTCTTC	CVSSLSFGGYNEQFF
NA	TRBV6-5	TRBJ1-4	NA	TGTGCCAGCAGTTACGGGGGACCGTATAATGAAAAACTGTTTTTT	CASSYGGPYNEKLFF
TRBD2	TRBV5-1	TRBJ2-4	NA	TGCGCCAGCAGCTTGGCGGGTCTAGCGGGGGGACTAGCCAAAAACATTCAGTACTTC	CASSLAGLAGGLAKNIQYF
NA	TRBV19	TRBJ2-7	NA	TGTGCCAGTAGTCTCAGGCAGGGCATCGACGAGCAGTACTTC	CASSLRQGIDEQYF
NA	TRBV28	TRBJ1-2	NA	TGTGCCAGCAGTTTAAGGTGGAGTAGCTATGGCTACACCTTC	CASSLRWSSYGYTF
NA	TRBV7-9	TRBJ2-7	many	TGTGCCAGCAGCTTAACCGGGGCCACCTATGAGCAGTACTTC	CASSLTGATYEQYF
TRBD1	TRBV20-1	TRBJ2-3	many	TGCAGTGCTAGAGTGGCTCCGGGACAGGGAGGAGATACGCAGTATTTT	CSARVAPGQGGDTQYF
NA	TRBV28	TRBJ2-5	NA	TGTGCCAGCAGTCTAGGGACATTCCAAGAGACCCAGTACTTC	CASSLGTFQETQYF
TRBD1	TRBV12-5	TRBJ2-1	many	TGTGCTAGTGGTTTGGTAACCGGACAGGGCTACAATGAGCAGTTCTTC	CASGLVTGQGYNEQFF
NA	TRBV19	TRBJ1-5	few	TGTGCCAGTAGTATTCACATGGATCAGCCCCAGCATTTT	CASSIHMDQPQHF
NA	TRBV28	TRBJ2-1	few	TGTGCCAGCAGTCCCAGTGAGGGCCTGTATAGCAATGAGCAGTTCTTC	CASSPSEGLYSNEQFF
NA	TRBV27	TRBJ2-1	few	TGTGCCAGCCGACAGCTCAATGAGCAGTTCTTC	CASRQLNEQFF
NA	TRBV28	TRBJ1-1	NA	TGTGCCAGCAGTTCCACGGGCCACACTGAAGCTTTCTTT	CASSSTGHTEAFF
NA	TRBV6-1	TRBJ2-1	NA	TGTGCCAGCAGTGTCTGGGAGGAGTCCTACAATGAGCAGTTCTTC	CASSVWEESYNEQFF
NA	TRBV6-4	TRBJ1-1	NA	TGTGCCAGCAGTACTGGGCGCGGGGGACTAACTGAAGCTTTCTTT	CASSTGRGGLTEAFF
NA	TRBV12-3/TRBV12-4	TRBJ1-4	NA	NA	CASSFGPGGGANEKLFF
TRBD1	TRBV29-1	TRBJ2-2	NA	TGCAGCGTTGTGAGGGGGGACAGGTCGTACACCGGGGAGCTGTTTTTT	CSVVRGDRSYTGELFF
NA	TRBV19	TRBJ2-1	NA	TGTGCCAGTAGTACTTCCCGGGGGCCCTACAATGAGCAGTTCTTC	CASSTSRGPYNEQFF
NA	TRBV6-5	TRBJ1-2	NA	TGTGCCAGCAGTTACTCCAGGGACCGACGGTATGGCTACACCTTC	CASSYSRDRRYGYTF
NA	TRBV6-2/TRBV6-3	TRBJ1-1	NA	TGTGCCAGCAGTCAGGTGGCGAGGACTGAAGCTTTCTTT	CASSQVARTEAFF
TRBD2	TRBV6-2/TRBV6-3	TRBJ2-5	many	TGTGCCAGCAGTTCCACTACGCTAGCGGGGGGCCAAGAGACCCAGTACTTC	CASSSTTLAGGQETQYF
TRBD1	TRBV4-1	TRBJ2-7	NA	TGCGCCAGCAGCCAACGGGACAGGTACGAGCAGTACTTC	CASSQRDRYEQYF
TRBD1	TRBV7-2	TRBJ2-4	many	TGTGCCAGCAGCACCGAACAGGGGCACATTCAGTACTTC	CASSTEQGHIQYF
NA	TRBV6-1	TRBJ2-2	few	TGTGCCAGCAGTTACAGCGGAGGGGCGCGAGCCGGGGAGCTGTTTTTT	CASSYSGGARAGELFF
NA	TRBV19	TRBJ1-3	NA	TGTGCCAGTAAAGGGGAAATTAGCTACACCATATATTTT	CASKGEISYTIYF
TRBD2	TRBV12-3/TRBV12-4	TRBJ2-7	few	TGTGCCAGCAGGGGGAGCGGGGGGGCAGTCGGCGAGCAGTACTTC	CASRGSGGAVGEQYF
TRBD2	TRBV2	TRBJ2-1	few	TGTGCCAGCAGCCCACTAGCGGGGGGCGGGTGGCATGAGCAGTTCTTC	CASSPLAGGGWHEQFF
NA	TRBV6-6	TRBJ2-3	many	TGTGCCAGCCTGGGCTCGAGCCAGTATTTT	CASLGSSQYF
NA	TRBV7-8	TRBJ1-2	NA	TGTGCCAGCACCCGGGGTTCTAACTATGGCTACCCCTTC	CASTRGSNYGYPF
NA	TRBV18	TRBJ1-4	NA	TGTGCCAGCTCACCCGGGACACCCTATGCGGAAAAACTGTTTTTT	CASSPGTPYAEKLFF